A single sample is the source of the 23 T cell receptor beta chains below, sequenced in a study of shared clonotypes between healthy human individuals. Measured with immunoSEQ multiplex PCR; TCRdb has only the in-frame clones, and not every one. In the table there are approximately 590,000 clones, roughly 95% of which are singletons. Terminally differentiated effector memory CD45RA+ cells were left out of the naive CD8 fraction, which was CD45RO-negative and positively selected for CCR7. Sequencing used naive CD8+ T cells sorted from blood. The receptors stem from a woman in her thirties in good health.

This chain links TRBV7-9 with TRBJ2-7, with TRBD1 identical over 8 bases. The CDR3 sequence is 15 residues long. From germline, CDR1 is SEHNR and CDR2 FQNEAQ (reference sequence). J gave up 4 bases and V 2 bases, and 7 bases lay outside the gene matches. CDR3 coding DNA: TGTGCCAGCAGCTTATCGCAGGGGGCACAGTACGAGCAGTACTTC. Its protein product is CASSLSQGAQYEQYF.

This clone was picked up one time. V and J are TRBV9 and TRBJ1-1, with 7 nucleotides matching TRBD1. J was trimmed by 0 bases and V by 3 bases; bases with no gene match: 2. Per germline, CDR1 SGDLS and CDR2 YYNGEE. The CDR3 length is 14 residues. The CDR3 sequence: CASSEGTVNTEAFF. CDR3 nucleotides: TGTGCCAGCAGCGAGGGGACAGTGAACACTGAAGCTTTCTTT.

The chain carries TRBV7-9 and TRBJ2-6, with D tentatively TRBD2 (5 bases). V shed 0 bases and J shed 0 bases, with 9 bases lying between them. Germline CDR1 SEHNR, CDR2 FQNEAQ (reference sequence). This CDR3 region has 17 residues. The CDR3 region is CASSLAFGDSGANVLTF. For the CDR3, the DNA is TGTGCCAGCAGCTTAGCGTTCGGGGACTCTGGGGCCAACGTCCTGACTTTC.

The chain is built from TRBV27 and TRBJ1-3; no clear D. CDR3 length equals 14 residues. Germline CDR1 and CDR2: MNHEY and SMNVEV (reference sequence). V lost 4 bases to trimming and J lost 3 bases, with 10 bases between them. CDR3 in DNA: TGTGCCAGCAGTTATCCCCTATTTGGAAACACCATATATTTT. Residues: CASSYPLFGNTIYF.

The genes are TRBV4-1 and TRBJ2-7; 10 positions match TRBD2. CDR1 MGHRA and CDR2 YSYEKL come from the germline V gene. This CDR3 contains 15 residues. The J segment lost 4 bases and the V segment lost 5 bases, leaving 8 bases of the junction unmatched. The CDR3 DNA sequence: TGCGCCAGCAGCTTACGGACTAGCGGTTTGTACGAGCAGTACTTC. Translation: CASSLRTSGLYEQYF.

The CDR3 protein is CASSSEGGPYGYTF. The CDR3 DNA reads as TGCGCCAGCAGCTCCGAGGGAGGCCCGTATGGCTACACCTTC. The chain has TRBV5-1 and TRBJ1-2; no clear D. Germline lookup yields CDR1 SGHRS and CDR2 YFSETQ. V was shortened by 3 bases and J by 5 bases, with 14 bases between the two germline ends. There are 14 residues in the CDR3. The complete variable domain, with remaining parts taken from reference TRBV5-1 and TRBJ1-2, reads KAGVTQTPRYLIKTRGQQVTLSCSPISGHRSVSWYQQTPGQGLQFLFEYFSETQRNKGNFPGRFSGRQFSNSRSEMNVSTLELGDSALYLCASSSEGGPYGYTFGSGTRLTVV.

V and J are TRBV27 and TRBJ1-5; 10 nucleotides agree with TRBD1. CDR1 is MNHEY, CDR2 SMNVEV, per germline (reference sequence). The CDR3 length is 14 residues. The junction had 4 bases not matched to a gene; V was cut back by 7 bases and J by 4 bases. The CDR3 protein is CASTRTGGNQPQHF. The CDR3 DNA reads as TGTGCCAGCACGCGGACAGGGGGAAATCAGCCCCAGCATTTT.

The gene calls are TRBV9 and TRBJ2-5; D perhaps matches TRBD1 (6 bases). The ends were cut back, 0 bases at V and 3 bases at J, with 9 bases in the middle. The CDR3 loop spans 14 amino acids. Germline V lookup: CDR1 SGDLS, CDR2 YYNGEE. DNA for the CDR3: TGTGCCAGCAGCGTAGAAGGACAGAAAGAGACCCAGTACTTC. Amino acids: CASSVEGQKETQYF.

This chain links TRBV5-1 with TRBJ2-2, with 8 positions matching TRBD1. This CDR3 is 15 amino acids long. Germline V gives CDR1 SGHRS, CDR2 YFSETQ. V lost 3 bases to trimming and J lost 6 bases; unmatched junction nucleotides: 7. The CDR3 DNA reads as TGCGCCAGCAGCTCGCAGACAGGGGTGGCCGGGGAGCTGTTTTTT. Residues: CASSSQTGVAGELFF.

The rearrangement links TRBV28 to TRBJ1-2; a weak D match, TRBD1 (6 bases). In germline, CDR1 is MDHEN, CDR2 SYDVKM. The CDR3 sequence is 13 residues long. The V end was cut by 11 bases, the J end by 3 bases, with 16 bases between. CDR3 nucleotide sequence: TGTGCCGGGGCCCCGGGGGCCGACTATGGCTACACCTTC. It codes for CAGAPGADYGYTF.

The chain combines TRBV7-6 with TRBJ2-7; D remains unclear. V was pared by 5 bases and J by 1 base, with 9 bases between. This CDR3 comprises 13 residues. CDR1 and CDR2 (germline): SGHVS, FNYEAQ. The CDR3 reads CASSPDTSYEQYF. DNA for the CDR3: TGTGCCAGCAGCCCCGACACGTCCTACGAGCAGTACTTC.

The genes are TRBV19 and TRBJ2-6, with D tentatively TRBD1 or TRBD2 (5 bases each). There are 18 residues in the CDR3. V was shortened by 3 bases and J by 6 bases, with 21 bases between the two germline ends. Germline CDR1 is LNHDA and CDR2 is SQIVND (reference sequence). CDR3 residues: CASSISRRGHYEANVLTF. Here the CDR3 DNA reads TGTGCCAGTAGTATTTCCCGACGGGGCCATTATGAGGCCAACGTCCTGACTTTC.

The chain is built from TRBV5-4 and TRBJ2-3; tentative D call: TRBD2 (5 bases). The CDR3 contains 12 residues. Germline loops: CDR1 SGHNT, CDR2 YYREEE (reference sequence). V was shortened by 0 bases and J by 7 bases, with 6 bases between the two germline ends. This CDR3 reads CASSLERNTQYF. The CDR3 coding sequence is TGTGCCAGCAGCTTGGAGCGGAATACGCAGTATTTT.

The J gene is TRBJ1-5, the V gene TRBV2; TRBD1 might be the D (6 bases). The CDR3 has 13 amino acids. From germline, CDR1 is SNHLY and CDR2 FYNNEI. Trimming took off 3 bases at V and 6 bases at J, with 9 bases between the two ends. As DNA, the CDR3 is TGTGCCAGCAGTGACACAGGGATTCAGCCCCAGCATTTT. This codes for CASSDTGIQPQHF.

V usage is TRBV27 and J usage is TRBJ2-7; TRBD2 matches 8 bases. Trimming took 5 bases from V and 3 from J; bases not matched to a gene: 6. The CDR3 contains 14 residues. Germline V gene data show CDR1 as MNHEY and CDR2 as SMNVEV (reference sequence). CDR3 sequence reads: CASSILAERYEQYF. CDR3 in DNA: TGTGCCAGCAGTATACTAGCGGAGCGCTACGAGCAGTACTTC.

The chain recombines TRBV21-1 with TRBJ2-7; TRBD2 was called by the table and not checked on the DNA. TRBV21-1 is described as a pseudogene. This CDR3 region has 20 residues. This CDR3 reads CASRPPGPRDSGRAGYEQYF. For the CDR3, the DNA is TGTGCCAGCCGCCCTCCAGGACCGAGGGATAGCGGGAGGGCCGGGTACGAGCAGTACTTC.

CDR3 sequence: CASSFPGLAGVYEQYF. Written as DNA, the CDR3 is TGTGCCAGCAGCTTTCCCGGACTAGCGGGAGTCTACGAGCAGTACTTC. J is TRBJ2-7 and V is TRBV11-2, with 13 bases fitting TRBD2. CDR1 is SGHAT and CDR2 is FQNNGV in the germline V gene. The V gene end was trimmed by 3 bases and the J gene end by 3 bases; junction bases not matched to a gene: 5. The CDR3 extends over 16 amino acids.

The chain is built from TRBV28 and TRBJ2-5, with D tentatively TRBD2 (5 bases). The tail of the sequence fits TRBJ2-7 better, so the J call may be wrong. The CDR3 sequence is 13 residues long. Germline lookup yields CDR1 MDHEN and CDR2 SYDVKM. CDR3 sequence reads: CASRSTSAYEQYF. CDR3 coding DNA: TGTGCCAGCAGAAGTACTAGTGCCTACGAGCAGTACTTC.

V and J are TRBV29-1 and TRBJ2-1, with 15 bases fitting TRBD2. This CDR3 has 17 residues. The ends lost 2 bases at V and 4 bases at J; junction bases unmatched: 6. Germline-derived CDR1 and CDR2 are SQVTM and ANQGSEA. The CDR3 nucleotides read TGCAGCGTTGAATGGACTAGCGGGAGGGGGGGTTACAATGAGCAGTTCTTC. Protein product: CSVEWTSGRGGYNEQFF.

The gene calls are TRBV5-6 and TRBJ2-1; TRBD2 matches 7 bases. This CDR3 has 16 amino acids. Germline values: CDR1 SGHDT, CDR2 YYEEEE. V was pared by 2 bases and J by 5 bases, with 10 bases of the junction left unmatched. The CDR3, as DNA: TGTGCCAGCAGCTTAAGCACTAGCGCTATGCACAATGAGCAGTTCTTC. This translates into CASSLSTSAMHNEQFF.

The rearrangement joins TRBV10-3 to TRBJ2-7; perhaps D is TRBD1 or TRBD2 (6 bases each). Trimming took off 2 bases at V and 5 bases at J, with 13 bases between the two ends. The CDR3 runs 14 residues. In germline, CDR1 is ENHRY, CDR2 SYGVKD. CDR3 nucleotides: TGTGCCATCAGTGAGGAAGGGGGGCTTGACGAGCAGTACTTC. Its translation is CAISEEGGLDEQYF.

The genes are TRBV4-1 and TRBJ2-1; perhaps TRBD1 as D (8 bases). The V end was cut by 4 bases, the J end by 2 bases, with 21 bases between. Germline V lookup: CDR1 MGHRA, CDR2 YSYEKL. The CDR3 has 18 residues. Written as DNA, the CDR3 is TGCGCCAGCAGCCCAGAACAGCAGGGGGCGGGGGCCTACAATGAGCAGTTCTTC. This translates into CASSPEQQGAGAYNEQFF.

CDR3 DNA: TGTGCCAGCAGCCGAGGGTTAGCGGGAGCGTTGTTGGAAGAGACCCAGTACTTC. As protein: CASSRGLAGALLEETQYF. The chain couples TRBV7-8 to TRBJ2-5, with 9 nucleotides matching TRBD2. Germline CDR1 SGHVS, CDR2 FQNEAQ. The CDR3 sequence is 18 residues long. J gave up 3 bases and V 5 bases, and 16 bases lay outside the gene matches.